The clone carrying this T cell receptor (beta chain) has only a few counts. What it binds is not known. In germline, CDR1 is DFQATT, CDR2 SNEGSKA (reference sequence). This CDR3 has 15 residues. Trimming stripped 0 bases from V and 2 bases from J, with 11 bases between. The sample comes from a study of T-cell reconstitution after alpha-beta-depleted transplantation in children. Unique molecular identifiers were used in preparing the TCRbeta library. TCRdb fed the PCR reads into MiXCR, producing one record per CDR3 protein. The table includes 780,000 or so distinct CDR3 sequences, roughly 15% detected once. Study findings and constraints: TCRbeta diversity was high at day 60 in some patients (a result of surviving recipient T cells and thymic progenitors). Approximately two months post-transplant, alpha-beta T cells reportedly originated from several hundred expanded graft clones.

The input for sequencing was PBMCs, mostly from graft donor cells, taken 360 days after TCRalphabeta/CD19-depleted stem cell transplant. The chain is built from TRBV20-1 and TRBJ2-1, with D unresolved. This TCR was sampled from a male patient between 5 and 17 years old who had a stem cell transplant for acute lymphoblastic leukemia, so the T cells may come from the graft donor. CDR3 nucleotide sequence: TGCAGTGCTAGAGATTGGGATCGCACCTACAATGAGCAGTTCTTC. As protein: CSARDWDRTYNEQFF.